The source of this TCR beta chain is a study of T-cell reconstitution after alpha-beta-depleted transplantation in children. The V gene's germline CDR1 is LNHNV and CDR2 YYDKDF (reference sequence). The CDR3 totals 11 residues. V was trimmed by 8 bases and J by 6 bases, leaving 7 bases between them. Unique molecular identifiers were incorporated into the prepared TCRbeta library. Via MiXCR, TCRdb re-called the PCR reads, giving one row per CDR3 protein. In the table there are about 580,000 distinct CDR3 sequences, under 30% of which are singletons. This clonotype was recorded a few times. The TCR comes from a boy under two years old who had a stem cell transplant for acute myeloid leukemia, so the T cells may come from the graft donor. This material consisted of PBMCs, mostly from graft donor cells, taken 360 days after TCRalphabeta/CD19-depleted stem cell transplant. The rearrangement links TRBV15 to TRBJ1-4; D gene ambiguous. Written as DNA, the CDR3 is TGTGCCACCGGAGGCCATGAAAAACTGTTTTTT. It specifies CATGGHEKLFF.